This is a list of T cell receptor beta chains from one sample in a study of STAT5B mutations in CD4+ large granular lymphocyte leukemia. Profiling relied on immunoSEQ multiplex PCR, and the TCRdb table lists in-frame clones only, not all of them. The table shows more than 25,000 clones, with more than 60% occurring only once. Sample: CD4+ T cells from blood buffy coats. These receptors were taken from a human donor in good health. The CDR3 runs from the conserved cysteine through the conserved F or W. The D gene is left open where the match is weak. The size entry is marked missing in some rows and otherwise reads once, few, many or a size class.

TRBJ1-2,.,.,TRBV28,CASTPSNYGYTF,TGTGCCAGCACCCCCTCTAACTATGGCTACACCTTC
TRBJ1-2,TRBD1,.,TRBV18,CASSFGQAAPYYGYTF,TGTGCCAGCTCATTTGGACAGGCCGCACCTTACTATGGCTACACCTTC
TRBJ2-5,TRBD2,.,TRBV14,CASSQRTSGSEETQYF,TGTGCCAGCAGCCAGAGGACTAGCGGGAGTGAAGAGACCCAGTACTTC
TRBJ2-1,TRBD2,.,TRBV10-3,CAIGSSGRAVEQFF,TGTGCCATCGGATCTAGCGGGAGGGCCGTTGAGCAGTTCTTC
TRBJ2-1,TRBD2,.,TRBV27,CASSLFLAGGLYNEQFF,TGTGCCAGCAGTTTATTTTTAGCGGGAGGGCTCTACAATGAGCAGTTCTTC
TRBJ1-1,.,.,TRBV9,CASSVGQITEAFF,TGTGCCAGCAGCGTAGGACAGATCACTGAAGCTTTCTTT
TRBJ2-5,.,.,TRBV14,CASSLGLLGETQYF,TGTGCCAGCAGCCTGGGACTTCTTGGGGAGACCCAGTACTTC
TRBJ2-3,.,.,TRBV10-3,CATEAGTSTDTQYF,TGTGCCACCGAAGCGGGTACTAGCACAGATACGCAGTATTTT
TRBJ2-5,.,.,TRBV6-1,CASSLQGRSWETQYF,TGTGCCAGCAGCCTACAGGGGAGGAGTTGGGAGACCCAGTACTTC
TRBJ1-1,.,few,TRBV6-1,CASQQGLDTEAFF,TGTGCCAGCCAACAGGGTTTAGACACTGAAGCTTTCTTT
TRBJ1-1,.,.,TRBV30,CAWSVKEIIRTEAFF,TGTGCCTGGAGTGTTAAGGAAATTATCAGGACTGAAGCTTTCTTT
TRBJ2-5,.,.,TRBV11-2,CASSLAWTPDSKYF,TGTGCCAGCAGCTTAGCATGGACTCCGGATTCCAAGTACTTC
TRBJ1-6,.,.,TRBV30,CAWSPGTLDSPLHF,TGTGCCTGGAGTCCCGGGACACTCGATTCACCCCTCCACTTT
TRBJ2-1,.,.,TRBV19,CASSIGVASYNEQFF,TGTGCCAGTAGTATCGGGGTTGCGTCCTACAATGAGCAGTTCTTC